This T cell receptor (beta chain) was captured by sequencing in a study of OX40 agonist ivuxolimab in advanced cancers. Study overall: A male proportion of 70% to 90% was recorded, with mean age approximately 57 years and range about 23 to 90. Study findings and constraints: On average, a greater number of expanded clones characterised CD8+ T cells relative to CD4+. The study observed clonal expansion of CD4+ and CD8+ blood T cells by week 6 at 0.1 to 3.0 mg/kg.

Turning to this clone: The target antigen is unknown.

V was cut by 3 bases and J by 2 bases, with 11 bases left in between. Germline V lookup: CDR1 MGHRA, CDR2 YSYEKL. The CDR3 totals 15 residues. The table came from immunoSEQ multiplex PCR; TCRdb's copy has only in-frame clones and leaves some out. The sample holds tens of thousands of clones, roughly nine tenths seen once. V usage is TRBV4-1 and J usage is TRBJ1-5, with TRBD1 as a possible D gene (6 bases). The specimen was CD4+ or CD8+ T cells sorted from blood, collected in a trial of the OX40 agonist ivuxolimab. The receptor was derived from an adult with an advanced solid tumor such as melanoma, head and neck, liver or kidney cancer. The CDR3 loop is CASSHGNRGNQPQHF. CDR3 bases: TGCGCCAGCAGCCACGGGAACAGGGGCAATCAGCCCCAGCATTTT.